Presented here are 27 T cell receptor beta chains from one specimen sequenced in a study of cytomegalovirus exposure and HLA in healthy donors. PCR primers comprised 60 Vbeta and 13 Jbeta primers. Clones were sequenced by immunoSEQ multiplex PCR, and TCRdb holds only the in-frame ones, with some missing. The sample yields about 140,000 clones, approximately 73% seen once. The sequencing input was PBMCs. All receptors come from a woman aged 40-49 years in good health and CMV-seronegative.

The V call is TRBV2, the J call TRBJ2-1; possibly TRBD1 for D (6 bases). Trimming left V 1 base short and J 12 bases short, with 10 bases between. The CDR3 is 12 residues long. The germline V gene encodes CDR1 SNHLY and CDR2 FYNNEI. CDR3 protein: CASSEVTGTQFF. CDR3 DNA: TGTGCCAGCAGTGAAGTTACAGGGACGCAGTTCTTC.

The chain joins TRBV7-2 to TRBJ1-6, with 8 bases matching TRBD1. The germline V gene has CDR1 SGHTA and CDR2 FQGNSA. The trim removed 5 bases at V and 10 bases at J, leaving 7 bases unmatched. This CDR3 is 14 amino acids long. CDR3 DNA sequence: TGTGCCAGCAGCCTGGGACAGGACTTATCACCCCTCCACTTT. Its translation: CASSLGQDLSPLHF. Full variable domain (missing parts from reference TRBV7-2 and TRBJ1-6): GAGVSQSPSNKVTEKGKDVELRCDPISGHTALYWYRQSLGQGLEFLIYFQGNSAPDKSGLPSDRFSAERTGGSVSTLTIQRTQQEDSAVYLCASSLGQDLSPLHFGNGTRLTVT.

J is TRBJ2-2 and V is TRBV10-3; tentative D call: TRBD1 (7 bases). Trimming pared 4 bases from V and 0 bases from J, leaving 15 bases between. This CDR3 comprises 17 residues. Germline CDR1 ENHRY, CDR2 SYGVKD. CDR3 region: CAISGVRGVANTGELFF. The CDR3 nucleotides are TGTGCCATCAGTGGTGTCAGGGGGGTAGCGAACACCGGGGAGCTGTTTTTT.

This chain joins TRBV4-2 and TRBJ2-1; TRBD1 agrees at 7 bases. The CDR3 is 16 amino acids. The germline gives CDR1 LGHNA, CDR2 YNFKEQ. V lost 4 bases and J lost 4; bases outside the gene matches: 10. In DNA form, the CDR3 reads TGTGCCAGCAGCCTACAACCACAGGGGACATACAATGAGCAGTTCTTC. Translating it yields CASSLQPQGTYNEQFF.

The chain uses TRBV6-1 and TRBJ1-2; 10 bases map to TRBD1. V shed 7 bases and J 4 bases; nucleotides not matched to a gene: 6. Germline values: CDR1 MNHNS, CDR2 SASEGT. CDR3 length: 14 residues. CDR3 DNA: TGTGCCAGCACCACTGGGACAGGGGTCTATGGCTACACCTTC. Amino acid sequence: CASTTGTGVYGYTF.

V and J are TRBV7-8 and TRBJ2-5; D is unclear. CDR3 size: 14 residues. Per germline, CDR1 SGHVS and CDR2 FQNEAQ. The V end lost 1 base, the J end lost 2 bases, and 8 bases lay between the germline ends. CDR3 amino acids: CASSLGVKQETQYF. The CDR3 DNA follows: TGTGCCAGCAGCTTAGGAGTCAAGCAAGAGACCCAGTACTTC. The whole variable domain, remainder taken from reference TRBV7-8 and TRBJ2-5, is GAGVSQSPRYKVAKRGQDVALRCDPISGHVSLFWYQQALGQGPEFLTYFQNEAQLDKSGLPSDRFFAERPEGSVSTLKIQRTQQEDSAVYLCASSLGVKQETQYFGPGTRLLVL.

The chain recombines TRBV19 with TRBJ1-2; 7 positions agree with TRBD1. This CDR3 contains 15 residues. Unmatched junction bases numbered 16, after V lost 8 bases and J lost 7 bases. Germline lookup yields CDR1 LNHDA and CDR2 SQIVND (reference sequence). In nucleotides, the CDR3 is TGTGCCAGTGTTAGACAGGGTGGGGATGGCTCTGGCTACACCTTC. Its protein product is CASVRQGGDGSGYTF.

Worth noting for this clone: Additional DNA sequences in this sample encode the identical CDR3. The chain employs TRBV5-1 and TRBJ2-1, with a possible D match to TRBD1 (6 bases). The CDR3 is 15 amino acids. Trimming stripped 4 bases from V and 10 bases from J, with 21 bases between. Germline V gives CDR1 SGHRS, CDR2 YFSETQ. CDR3 nucleotide sequence: TGCGCCAGCAGCATACAGGGTGTCACGGGCAACGAGCAGTTCTTC. Amino acids: CASSIQGVTGNEQFF.

This clone occurred a few times. The V and J genes are TRBV7-9 and TRBJ2-2; D gene unclear. The V end lost 4 bases, the J end lost 4 bases, and 4 bases lay between the germline ends. Germline CDR1 reads SEHNR; CDR2 reads FQNEAQ (reference sequence). The CDR3 has 12 amino acids. The CDR3 DNA reads TGTGCCAGCAGCTCATTCACCGGGGAGCTGTTTTTT. Residues: CASSSFTGELFF.

The chain uses TRBV6-1 and TRBJ1-5; D gene uncertain. Trimming took off 8 bases at V and 4 bases at J, with 9 bases between the two ends. Germline V gene data show CDR1 as MNHNS and CDR2 as SASEGT. CDR3 length: 12 amino acids. CDR3 region: CASSGSNQPQHF. The CDR3 DNA reads TGTGCCAGCTCCGGGAGTAATCAGCCCCAGCATTTT.

The chain recombines TRBV7-2 with TRBJ2-5; D may be TRBD2 (5 bases). The CDR3 spans 14 residues. Trimming took 1 base from V and 5 from J, leaving 11 bases between them. In germline, CDR1 is SGHTA, CDR2 FQGNSA. The CDR3 loop is CASSLGGLGETQYF. In DNA form, the CDR3 reads TGTGCCAGCAGCTTAGGAGGGCTGGGGGAGACCCAGTACTTC.

V and J are TRBV11-2 and TRBJ2-1; TRBD2 matches at 14 bases. V lost 5 bases and J lost 6; bases outside the gene matches: 6. CDR1 SGHAT and CDR2 FQNNGV come from the germline V gene. This CDR3 contains 16 residues. CDR3 nucleotides: TGTGCCAGCAGCGCGATGACTAGCGGGGGGGCCAATGAGCAGTTCTTC. This codes for CASSAMTSGGANEQFF.

The genes are TRBV6-5 and TRBJ1-2; D perhaps matches TRBD1 (5 bases). The CDR3 is 13 amino acids. V shed 6 bases and J shed 4 bases, with 12 bases lying between them. Germline-derived CDR1 and CDR2 are MNHEY and SVGAGI. The CDR3 DNA reads TGTGCCAGCAGGCGAGACGGGGGCTATGGCTACACCTTC. It is translated as CASRRDGGYGYTF.

This chain uses TRBV5-1 with TRBJ2-2; 8 bases are a match to TRBD2. The V and J ends lost 3 bases and 2 bases, in that order; junction bases with no gene match: 9. Germline V gene data show CDR1 as SGHRS and CDR2 as YFSETQ. The CDR3 runs to 17 residues. CDR3 DNA sequence: TGCGCCAGCAGCTCCTTTGGAAGCGGGGGAAACACCGGGGAGCTGTTTTTT. Protein: CASSSFGSGGNTGELFF. The whole variable domain, filled in from reference TRBV5-1 and TRBJ2-2, reads KAGVTQTPRYLIKTRGQQVTLSCSPISGHRSVSWYQQTPGQGLQFLFEYFSETQRNKGNFPGRFSGRQFSNSRSEMNVSTLELGDSALYLCASSSFGSGGNTGELFFGEGSRLTVL.

Written as DNA, the CDR3 is TGTGCCAGCAGCACAACAGGGACCGGCTACACCTTC. This sequence encodes CASSTTGTGYTF. This chain uses TRBV13 with TRBJ1-2, with D maybe TRBD1 (6 bases). Germline-derived CDR1 and CDR2 are PRHDT and FYEKMQ (reference sequence). The CDR3 covers 12 residues. The V end lost 5 bases, the J end lost 8 bases, and 12 bases lay between the germline ends.

This rearrangement joins TRBV2 to TRBJ1-1, with D perhaps matching TRBD1 (6 bases). Looked up from germline, CDR1 is SNHLY and CDR2 is FYNNEI. Trimming stripped 5 bases from V and 2 bases from J, with 18 bases between. The CDR3 is 16 residues long. The CDR3 spells CASSQRQETLNTEAFF. CDR3 DNA sequence: TGTGCCAGCAGTCAAAGACAGGAGACTCTTAACACTGAAGCTTTCTTT.

The gene calls are TRBV4-1 and TRBJ2-5, with D tentatively TRBD2 (5 bases). The V and J ends lost 1 base and 5 bases respectively, with 8 bases between them. Looked up from germline, CDR1 is MGHRA and CDR2 is YSYEKL. This CDR3 spans 13 amino acids. In nucleotides, the CDR3 is TGCGCCAGCAGCCAAGTACTAGTGGAGACCCAGTACTTC. It encodes CASSQVLVETQYF.

As to this clone: Its ends do not fully match the called genes, so a read error is possible. J is TRBJ1-3 and V is TRBV7-9, with TRBD1 matching 7 bases. This CDR3 region has 16 residues. Germline CDR1 SEHNR, CDR2 FQNEAQ (reference sequence). The CDR3 loop is CASTLEGQLSGNTIYF. The CDR3 DNA reads as TGTGCCAGCACCTTAGAGGGACAGCTTTCTGGAAACACCATATATTTT.

The sample holds a few counts of this clone. The V gene is TRBV4-3, the J gene TRBJ1-2; maybe TRBD1 (5 bases). The CDR3 is 15 residues long. V lost 1 base, J lost 4 bases, and 13 bases lay in between. Per the germline V gene, CDR1 is LGHNA and CDR2 is YSLEER. CDR3: CASSQALQESYGYTF. The CDR3 coding sequence is TGCGCCAGCAGCCAAGCTCTACAGGAGAGCTATGGCTACACCTTC.

This clone has a handful of counts. This chain connects TRBV6-5 to TRBJ1-2; 7 bases agree with TRBD1. V dropped 6 bases and J dropped 5; count of bases not matched to a gene: 9. Germline V gene data show CDR1 as MNHEY and CDR2 as SVGAGI. The CDR3 spans 14 residues. In DNA form, the CDR3 reads TGTGCCAGCAGACGAACAGGGGCCAGGTATGGCTACACCTTC. Its translation: CASRRTGARYGYTF.

This sequence joins TRBV7-9 and TRBJ1-6; D is unclear. Trimming took 5 bases from V and 7 from J, leaving 12 bases between them. CDR1 and CDR2 from the germline V gene are SEHNR and FQNEAQ (reference sequence). The CDR3 spans 14 residues. In DNA form, the CDR3 reads TGTGCCAGCAGCGTCTTCGGGAAAAATTCACCCCTCCACTTT. Residues: CASSVFGKNSPLHF.

The CDR3 loop reads CASSRDTNEKLFF. In DNA, the CDR3 is TGTGCCAGCAGCCGGGACACCAATGAAAAACTGTTTTTT. The chain employs TRBV7-9 and TRBJ1-4, with a tentative D call TRBD1 (6 bases). This CDR3 is built from 13 residues. Germline CDR1 and CDR2: SEHNR and FQNEAQ (reference sequence). Trimming cost V 5 bases and J 5 bases, with 9 bases left between them. Full variable domain (remainder filled in from reference TRBV7-9 and TRBJ1-4): DTGVSQNPRHKITKRGQNVTFRCDPISEHNRLYWYRQTLGQGPEFLTYFQNEAQLEKSRLLSDRFSAERPKGSFSTLEIQRTEQGDSAMYLCASSRDTNEKLFFGSGTQLSVL.

The chain links TRBV4-2 to TRBJ2-1; TRBD2 might be the D (7 bases). V gave up 0 bases and J gave up 4 bases, with 13 bases separating them. The germline CDR1 and CDR2 sequences are LGHNA and YNFKEQ. The CDR3 runs to 16 residues. The CDR3 loop is CASSQDRGGSYNEQFF. In DNA form, the CDR3 reads TGTGCCAGCAGCCAAGATAGGGGGGGATCTTACAATGAGCAGTTCTTC.

The gene calls are TRBV5-1 and TRBJ2-1, with 7 positions matching TRBD2. CDR1 is SGHRS and CDR2 is YFSETQ in the germline V gene. V was clipped by 1 base and J by 3 bases; unmatched bases: 4. The CDR3 covers 15 residues. CDR3 nucleotides: TGCGCCAGCAGCTTGAGAGCTAGCGGCTACAATGAGCAGTTCTTC. It translates to CASSLRASGYNEQFF. Supplemented by reference TRBV5-1 and TRBJ2-1, the full variable domain reads KAGVTQTPRYLIKTRGQQVTLSCSPISGHRSVSWYQQTPGQGLQFLFEYFSETQRNKGNFPGRFSGRQFSNSRSEMNVSTLELGDSALYLCASSLRASGYNEQFFGPGTRLTVL.

Only a few counts were recorded for this clone. The J gene is TRBJ2-1, the V gene TRBV2; perhaps TRBD1 as D (6 bases). In germline, CDR1 is SNHLY, CDR2 FYNNEI. V gave up 5 bases and J gave up 6 bases, with 8 bases separating them. CDR3 length: 12 amino acids. The CDR3 loop is CASSRDINEQFF. CDR3 bases: TGTGCCAGCAGTAGGGACATCAATGAGCAGTTCTTC.

V is TRBV5-1 and J is TRBJ2-1; TRBD1 aligns across 8 bases. The ends lost 1 base at V and 9 bases at J; junction bases unmatched: 6. Germline V CDR1 and CDR2: SGHRS, YFSETQ. The CDR3 loop spans 14 amino acids. CDR3 sequence: CASSLMDRETEQFF. In nucleotides, the CDR3 is TGCGCCAGCAGCTTGATGGACAGGGAGACTGAGCAGTTCTTC. Full variable domain (rest looked up from reference TRBV5-1 and TRBJ2-1): KAGVTQTPRYLIKTRGQQVTLSCSPISGHRSVSWYQQTPGQGLQFLFEYFSETQRNKGNFPGRFSGRQFSNSRSEMNVSTLELGDSALYLCASSLMDRETEQFFGPGTRLTVL.

The V and J genes are TRBV6-6 and TRBJ1-2; 10 bases agree with TRBD1. The CDR3 length is 14 residues. Trimming took 5 bases from V and 7 from J; bases not matched to a gene: 7. Germline CDR1 is MNHNY and CDR2 is SVGAGI (reference sequence). CDR3: CASSKGQGKIGYTF. The CDR3 DNA follows: TGTGCCAGCAGTAAGGGACAGGGGAAAATTGGCTACACCTTC.